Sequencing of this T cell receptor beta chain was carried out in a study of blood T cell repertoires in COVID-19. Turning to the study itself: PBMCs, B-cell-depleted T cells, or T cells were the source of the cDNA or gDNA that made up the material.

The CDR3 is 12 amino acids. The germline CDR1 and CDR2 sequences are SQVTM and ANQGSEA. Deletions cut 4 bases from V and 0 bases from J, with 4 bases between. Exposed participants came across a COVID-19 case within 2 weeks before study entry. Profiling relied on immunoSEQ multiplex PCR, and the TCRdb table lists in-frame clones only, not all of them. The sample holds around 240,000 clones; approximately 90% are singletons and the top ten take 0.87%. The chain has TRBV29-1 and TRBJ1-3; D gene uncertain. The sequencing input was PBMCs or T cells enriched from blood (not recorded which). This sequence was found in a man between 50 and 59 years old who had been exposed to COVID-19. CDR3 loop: CSVAVSGNTIYF. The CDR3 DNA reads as TGCAGCGTTGCAGTCTCTGGAAACACCATATATTTT.